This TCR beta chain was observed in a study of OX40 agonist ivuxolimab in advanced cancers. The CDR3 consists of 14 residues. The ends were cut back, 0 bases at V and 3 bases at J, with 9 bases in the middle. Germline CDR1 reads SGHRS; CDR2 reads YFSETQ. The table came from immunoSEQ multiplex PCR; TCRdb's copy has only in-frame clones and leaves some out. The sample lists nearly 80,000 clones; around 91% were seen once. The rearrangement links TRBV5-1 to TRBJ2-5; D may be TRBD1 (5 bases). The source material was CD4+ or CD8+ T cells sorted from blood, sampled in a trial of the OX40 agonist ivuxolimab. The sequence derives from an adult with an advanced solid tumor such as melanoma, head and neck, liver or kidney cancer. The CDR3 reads CASSLGAGKETQYF. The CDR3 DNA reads TGCGCCAGCAGCTTGGGGGCAGGGAAAGAGACCCAGTACTTC.